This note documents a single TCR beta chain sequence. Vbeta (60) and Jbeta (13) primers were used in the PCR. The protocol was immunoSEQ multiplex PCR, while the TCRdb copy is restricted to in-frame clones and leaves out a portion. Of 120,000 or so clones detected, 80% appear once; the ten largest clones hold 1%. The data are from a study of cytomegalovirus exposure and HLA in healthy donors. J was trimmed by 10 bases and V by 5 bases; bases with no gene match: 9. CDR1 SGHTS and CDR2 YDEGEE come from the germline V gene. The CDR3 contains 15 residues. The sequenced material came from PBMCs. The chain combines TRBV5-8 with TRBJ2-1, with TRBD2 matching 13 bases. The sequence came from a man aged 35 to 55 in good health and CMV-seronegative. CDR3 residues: CASSWGLAGIEEQFF. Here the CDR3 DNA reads TGTGCCAGCAGTTGGGGACTAGCGGGAATTGAAGAGCAGTTCTTC. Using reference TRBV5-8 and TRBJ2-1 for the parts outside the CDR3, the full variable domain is EAGVTQSPTHLIKTRGQQATLRCSPISGHTSVYWYQQALGLGLQFLLWYDEGEERNRGNFPPRFSGRQFPNYSSELNVNALELEDSALYLCASSWGLAGIEEQFFGPGTRLTVL.